This T cell receptor (beta chain) was retrieved from a study of identifying expanded T cells in peripheral blood (dated by TCRdb to between 2018 and 2021). Regarding the study in general: Four technical replicates, made by sequencing separate aliquots from the same pool of genomic DNA, were compared pairwise.

The paper as a whole reports these results and caveats: Approximately 1.2 differentially abundant clones were flagged by the binomial model between technical replicates, whereas about 15 and 19 were flagged over around two weeks and four weeks, respectively. Variance in clone template counts between approximately two-week samples significantly increased with total template count across all healthy donors. The authors expected biological variance in healthy repertoires might increase further over much longer intervals such as months to years. Across all healthy-donor time intervals, the beta-binomial model significantly lowered both the number of clones called differentially abundant and the false-positive rate.

During the collection period, no immune events, such as infections, were documented for the healthy donors. Time-dependent variance in a beta-binomial model of T-cell clone differential abundance was calibrated using healthy-donor blood repertoires as a training cohort. There were about ten healthy donors in the training cohort, of whom 3 were female and 7 were male. Donor ages ranged from roughly 25 to 65 years, with an average of about 41 years. Obtained from a commercial supplier, whole blood was collected from each healthy donor at three time points set about two weeks apart. For immunosequencing, genomic DNA was extracted from whole blood that had not been sorted. For this clone: What this receptor recognizes is not known. Nothing much larger sits one base from this clone, and base qualities are not available.

According to the germline V gene (reference sequence), CDR1 reads MNHNY and CDR2 reads SVGAGI. Including cysteine and phenylalanine, the CDR3 has 15 amino acids. Left in the record is the CDR3 DNA by itself, 45 bases read in frame from the first base. V loses 7 bases at its end and J loses 5 bases; junction bases beyond the gene matches: 11. TCRbeta CDR3 regions were profiled by bias-controlled multiplex PCR amplification of genomic DNA with the immunoSEQ Assay. As for the original processing: To quantify the absolute abundance of each unique TCRbeta CDR3 region, the sequences were collapsed and filtered. Differential abundance was tested with a binomial (Fisher-equivalent) model and with a beta-binomial model adding time-dependent variance fitted from healthy donors. Clones with fewer than 5 combined templates were removed, and a clone was called differentially abundant if the clone's Benjamini-Hochberg FDR was below 0.01. Using the form v = (b*log(k)+a)^2, the beta-binomial variance was modeled as a function of the total template count across the two samples. This immuneACCESS table, as held by TCRdb, lists in-frame sequences with V and J called but not all clones. Of the missing ones, under half trace to an unresolved V gene in checked studies; the others have no known cause. V, J and clone size are taken as reported in that table, and D and trimming were inferred from the DNA itself. The sample data list roughly 100,000 clones, and approximately 88% of these were observed just once. Roughly 14% of the sample is held by the ten biggest clonotypes.

Sequences were obtained from blood. The chain was built from TRBV6-6 and TRBJ2-1; 7 of the junction bases match TRBD2. This TCR was recovered from a person aged 18 to 70 in good health. The nucleotides read TGTGCCAGCATTGGTAACGGGAGGCTGAACAATGAGCAGTTCTTC. Protein translation: CASIGNGRLNNEQFF.